What follows are 4 T cell receptor beta chains derived from one specimen sequenced in a study of blood T cell repertoires in COVID-19. Method: immunoSEQ multiplex PCR; TCRdb's copy keeps in-frame clones and lacks some. The sample contains almost 350,000 clones, about nine tenths of which appear only once. Sequences were obtained from PBMCs or T cells enriched from blood (not recorded which). The receptors here all came from a young woman who had been exposed to COVID-19.

This clone showed up just a few times. This chain connects TRBV7-9 to TRBJ1-5; possible D gene TRBD1, 6 bases. The V gene lost 5 bases and the J gene lost 1 base, with 18 bases spanning the gap. CDR3 length equals 17 residues. The germline V gene has CDR1 SEHNR and CDR2 FQNEAQ (reference sequence). The CDR3 sequence: CASSPATGKGSNQPQHF. CDR3 coding DNA: TGTGCCAGCAGCCCCGCAACAGGGAAGGGAAGCAATCAGCCCCAGCATTTT.

In its sample, this clone was seen a few times. The rearrangement uses TRBV11-3 and TRBJ2-1; the D gene is possibly TRBD2 (6 bases). V was pared by 1 base and J by 2 bases, with 15 bases between. This CDR3 is 17 amino acids long. Germline CDR1 is SGHNT and CDR2 is YENEEA. CDR3 in DNA: TGTGCCAGCAGCTTAGGAGGGGCGGGACGAACCTACAATGAGCAGTTCTTC. This translates into CASSLGGAGRTYNEQFF.

V gene TRBV29-1 combines with J gene TRBJ1-1; TRBD1 matches 9 bases. Germline loops: CDR1 SQVTM, CDR2 ANQGSEA. The CDR3 sequence is 16 residues long. V shed 8 bases and J 0 bases; nucleotides not matched to a gene: 13. The CDR3 loop is CSFAPGGQGMNTEAFF. In nucleotides, the CDR3 is TGCAGCTTCGCCCCCGGAGGACAGGGGATGAACACTGAAGCTTTCTTT. The whole variable domain, filled in from reference TRBV29-1 and TRBJ1-1, reads SAVISQKPSRDICQRGTSLTIQCQVDSQVTMMFWYRQQPGQSLTLIATANQGSEATYESGFVIDKFPISRPNLTFSTLTVSNMSPEDSSIYLCSFAPGGQGMNTEAFFGQGTRLTVV.

V gene TRBV21-1 combines with J gene TRBJ1-2; TRBD1 is the table's D call and was not checked against the DNA. TRBV21-1 is a listed pseudogene. The CDR3 contains 18 residues. The CDR3: CASIDGYERQAPIYGYTF. In DNA form, the CDR3 reads TGTGCCAGCATCGATGGATACGAAAGACAGGCCCCCATCTATGGCTACACCTTC.